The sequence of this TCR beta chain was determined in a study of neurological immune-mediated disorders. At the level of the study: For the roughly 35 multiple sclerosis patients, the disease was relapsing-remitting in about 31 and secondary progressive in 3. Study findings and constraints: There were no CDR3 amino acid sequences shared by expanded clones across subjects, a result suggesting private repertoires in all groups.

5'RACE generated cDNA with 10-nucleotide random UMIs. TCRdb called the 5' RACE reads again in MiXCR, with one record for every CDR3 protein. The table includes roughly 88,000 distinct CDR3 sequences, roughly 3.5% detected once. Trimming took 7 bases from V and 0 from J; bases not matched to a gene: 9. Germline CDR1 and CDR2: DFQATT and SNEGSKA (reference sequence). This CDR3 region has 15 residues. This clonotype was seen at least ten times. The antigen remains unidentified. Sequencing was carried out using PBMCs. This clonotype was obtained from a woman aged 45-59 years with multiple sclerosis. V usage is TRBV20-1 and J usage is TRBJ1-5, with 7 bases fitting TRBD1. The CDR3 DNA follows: TGCAGTGTAGTGGACAGGAGAGATAGCAATCAGCCCCAGCATTTT. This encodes CSVVDRRDSNQPQHF.